One and the same sample provided the 14 T cell receptor beta chains below, sequenced in a study of shared clonotypes between healthy human individuals (TCRdb year 2020). The library was obtained by the immunoSEQ multiplex PCR assay. Held by TCRdb, this immuneACCESS table contains in-frame sequences only and omits some clones. Under half of the omission traces to an unresolved V gene where checked; the cause of the rest is unknown. A total of about 2.2 million clones appear in this sample, roughly 95% of them only once. The ten biggest clones cover under 2% of the sample. CD8 naive samples were CD45RO-negative cells positively selected for CCR7, giving a CD45RA+CCR7+ population that excluded TemRA cells. Sequencing was done on a sample of naive CD8+ T cells from PBMCs. Reading the label with the study, this specimen's cell subset or site is: CD45RA+CCR7+. These receptors originate from a man aged 18 to 29 in good health. Some clones in this sample may be carry-over from other donors' samples.

The J gene is TRBJ2-7, the V gene TRBV7-3, with D perhaps assigned TRBD1 or TRBD2 (5 bases each). Germline CDR1 reads SGHTA; CDR2 reads FQGTGA. CDR3 length equals 14 residues. Between the trimmed V and J ends, which lost 1 base and 0 bases, there was a span of 7 bases. The CDR3 region is CASSLRGDSYEQYF. The CDR3 DNA follows: TGTGCCAGCAGCTTAAGAGGGGACTCCTACGAGCAGTACTTC.

The rearrangement uses TRBV18 and TRBJ1-1; D possibly corresponds to TRBD1 (6 bases). The CDR3 sequence is 17 residues long. CDR1 and CDR2 (germline): KGHSH, LQKENI. Trimming cost V 2 bases and J 1 base, with 17 bases left between them. The CDR3 here is CASSPSPRGTENTEAFF. Here the CDR3 DNA reads TGTGCCAGCTCACCAAGTCCTAGGGGGACGGAGAACACTGAAGCTTTCTTT.

This clone was counted between two and nine times. The chain has TRBV7-8 and TRBJ1-5; D is undetermined. The V end lost 5 bases, the J end lost 6 bases, and 11 bases lay between the germline ends. Germline V gene sequence: CDR1 SGHVS, CDR2 FQNEAQ. CDR3 length equals 13 residues. Here the CDR3 reads CASSPLNGQPQHF. In nucleotides, the CDR3 is TGTGCCAGCAGCCCACTCAATGGTCAGCCCCAGCATTTT.

The V call is TRBV19, the J call TRBJ2-3; maybe TRBD2 (5 bases). Germline values: CDR1 LNHDA, CDR2 SQIVND (reference sequence). The length of the CDR3 is 14 residues. V dropped 10 bases and J dropped 2 bases, with 16 bases sitting between them. The CDR3 nucleotides read TGTGCCATATCTCAAGCGGAAGACACAGATACGCAGTATTTT. Protein: CAISQAEDTDTQYF.

The chain combines TRBV9 with TRBJ1-2, with 9 bases matching TRBD1. CDR3 length: 14 amino acids. Per the germline V gene, CDR1 is SGDLS and CDR2 is YYNGEE. V dropped 3 bases and J dropped 6; count of bases not matched to a gene: 6. The CDR3 protein is CASSAQQGANGYTF. As DNA, the CDR3 is TGTGCCAGCAGCGCCCAACAGGGGGCAAATGGCTACACCTTC.

The rearrangement joins TRBV11-2 to TRBJ2-1; 10 bases are shared with TRBD2. The germline V gene encodes CDR1 SGHAT and CDR2 FQNNGV. V was pared by 3 bases and J by 4 bases, with 12 bases of the junction left unmatched. This CDR3 is built from 18 residues. The CDR3 protein is CASSFLLAGVWPYNEQFF. The CDR3 region has the DNA TGTGCCAGCAGCTTTTTGCTAGCGGGAGTTTGGCCGTACAATGAGCAGTTCTTC.

This clone was picked up one time. The rearrangement links TRBV11-2 to TRBJ2-1; D possibly corresponds to TRBD2 (6 bases). The germline V and J ends were trimmed by 5 bases and 3 bases, with 17 bases remaining between them. Germline CDR1 reads SGHAT; CDR2 reads FQNNGV. The CDR3 contains 16 residues. In DNA, the CDR3 is TGTGCCAGCAGCCACCGGGCTAGCGACGGCTACAATGAGCAGTTCTTC. Encoded protein: CASSHRASDGYNEQFF.

This chain uses TRBV7-9 with TRBJ1-1, with unresolved D. There are 14 residues in the CDR3. Trimming pared 4 bases from V and 0 bases from J, leaving 9 bases between. Germline V gene lookup returns CDR1 SEHNR and CDR2 FQNEAQ (reference sequence). The CDR3 here is CASSSTEMNTEAFF. CDR3 nucleotides: TGTGCCAGCAGCTCGACGGAAATGAACACTGAAGCTTTCTTT.

As for this clone: Additional DNA sequences in this sample encode the identical CDR3. The chain employs TRBV27 and TRBJ1-1; unclear D gene. Trimming cost V 1 base and J 5 bases, with 11 bases left between them. The length of the CDR3 is 14 residues. The V gene's germline CDR1 is MNHEY and CDR2 SMNVEV (reference sequence). In DNA form, the CDR3 reads TGTGCCAGCAGTTTATTGGGTGGAAGAACTGAAGCTTTCTTT. Residues: CASSLLGGRTEAFF.

V is TRBV4-1 and J is TRBJ2-1; weak D call: TRBD2 (5 bases). V was clipped by 4 bases and J by 5 bases, with 21 bases between them. In germline, CDR1 is MGHRA, CDR2 YSYEKL. The CDR3 consists of 17 residues. The CDR3 DNA reads as TGCGCCAGCAGCCTAGCGATAGGCCTAATGCAAAACAATGAGCAGTTCTTC. Translated: CASSLAIGLMQNNEQFF.

This chain joins TRBV7-6 and TRBJ1-2; D might be TRBD1 (5 bases). With 0 bases removed from V and 8 bases from J, the gap between germline ends came to 16 bases. CDR3 size: 15 residues. Per the germline V gene, CDR1 is SGHVS and CDR2 is FNYEAQ. The CDR3 bases are TGTGCCAGCAGCTTAGCAAATGGGGGTTCCGGCGGCTACACCTTC. This translates into CASSLANGGSGGYTF.

This clone has only a few counts. The gene calls are TRBV19 and TRBJ1-1; possibly TRBD1 for D (5 bases). Germline V gene sequence: CDR1 LNHDA, CDR2 SQIVND (reference sequence). V gave up 5 bases and J gave up 8 bases, with 12 bases separating them. This CDR3 has 12 amino acids. As DNA, the CDR3 is TGTGCCAGTAGTGGGACCTTCAAGGAAGCTTTCTTT. Encoded protein: CASSGTFKEAFF.

V gene TRBV7-9 combines with J gene TRBJ2-7; 8 bases align to TRBD2. CDR1 SEHNR and CDR2 FQNEAQ come from the germline V gene (reference sequence). This CDR3 has 17 amino acids. J lost 0 bases, V lost 4 bases, and 11 bases had no gene match. CDR3 loop: CASSSTDSGESSYEQYF. CDR3 coding DNA: TGTGCCAGCAGCTCAACAGATAGCGGGGAGAGCTCCTACGAGCAGTACTTC.

This clone was recorded a few times. The genes are TRBV10-3 and TRBJ2-2; D gene ambiguous. This CDR3 region has 15 residues. Germline CDR1 and CDR2: ENHRY and SYGVKD. Trimming stripped 4 bases from V and 1 base from J, with 10 bases between. CDR3 protein: CAISVGVLNTGELFF. CDR3 nucleotides: TGTGCCATCAGTGTTGGGGTATTGAACACCGGGGAGCTGTTTTTT.